This T cell receptor (beta chain) appears in the sequencing data of a study of human CD4 T cells and Enterobacteriaceae. Study-wide points: Only same-donor CFSE-low culture sequences were used to infer reactivity.

Deep-level sequencing, detecting one cell in 200,000, covered ex vivo memory CD4+. Profiled with immunoSEQ multiplex PCR; TCRdb holds only in-frame clones, not every one. The table lists some 30,000 clones, around four fifths of them singletons. This clone was detected a few times. Antigen: not known. The memory gate held CD4+ cells that were not CD45RA+CCR7+CD95- naive cells, over 95% pure. Sorting first excluded CD8+, CD14+, CD16+, CD56+, CD19+ and CD25-bright cells. Germline lookup yields CDR1 SNHLY and CDR2 FYNNEI. CDR3 length: 13 residues. V gave up 4 bases and J gave up 9 bases, with 13 bases separating them.

This clonotype was obtained from a human donor in good health. Sequencing input: memory CD4+ T cells from blood. The chain couples TRBV2 to TRBJ2-1; TRBD2 might be the D (6 bases). The CDR3 here is CASSAGLTSEQFF. DNA of the CDR3: TGTGCCAGCAGTGCGGGCCTGACTAGTGAGCAGTTCTTC.